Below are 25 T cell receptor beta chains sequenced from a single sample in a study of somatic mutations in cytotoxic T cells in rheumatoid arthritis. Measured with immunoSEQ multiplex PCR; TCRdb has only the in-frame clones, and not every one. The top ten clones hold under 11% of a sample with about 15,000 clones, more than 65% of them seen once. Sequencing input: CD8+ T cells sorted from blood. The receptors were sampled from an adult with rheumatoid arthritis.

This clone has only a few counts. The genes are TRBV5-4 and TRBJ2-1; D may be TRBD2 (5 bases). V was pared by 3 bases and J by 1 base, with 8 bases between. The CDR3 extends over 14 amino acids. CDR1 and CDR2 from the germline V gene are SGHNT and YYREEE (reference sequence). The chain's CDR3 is CASSWSGSYNEQFF. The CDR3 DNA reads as TGTGCCAGCAGCTGGAGCGGTTCCTACAATGAGCAGTTCTTC.

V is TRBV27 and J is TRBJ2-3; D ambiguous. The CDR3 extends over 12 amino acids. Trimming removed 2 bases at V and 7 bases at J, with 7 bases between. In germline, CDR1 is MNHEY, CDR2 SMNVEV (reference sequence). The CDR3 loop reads CASSLNLYTQYF. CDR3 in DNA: TGTGCCAGCAGTTTAAATCTATATACGCAGTATTTT.

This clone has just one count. The CDR3 sequence is CASSSGTEQFF. The CDR3 nucleotides are TGTGCCAGCAGTTCCGGGACAGAGCAGTTCTTC. The chain employs TRBV6-5 and TRBJ2-1; maybe TRBD1 (6 bases). This CDR3 is 11 amino acids long. The V gene's germline CDR1 is MNHEY and CDR2 SVGAGI. V lost 4 bases to trimming and J lost 10 bases, with 8 bases between them.

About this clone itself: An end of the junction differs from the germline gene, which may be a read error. CDR3 amino acids: CASSPLSTDTQYF. DNA of the CDR3: TGTGCTAGCAGCCCCCTAAGCACAGATACGCAGTATTTT. This rearrangement joins TRBV7-7 to TRBJ2-3; D unclear. Germline V gene lookup returns CDR1 SSHAT and CDR2 FNYEAQ (reference sequence). The CDR3 sequence is 13 residues long.

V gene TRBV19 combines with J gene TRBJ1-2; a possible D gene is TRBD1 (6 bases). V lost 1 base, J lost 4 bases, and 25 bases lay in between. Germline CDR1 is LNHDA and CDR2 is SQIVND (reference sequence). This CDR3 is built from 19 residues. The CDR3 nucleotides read TGTGCCAGTAGTATAGGGTACGGTGGACAGCTTTCGACCTCCTATGGCTACACCTTC. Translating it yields CASSIGYGGQLSTSYGYTF.

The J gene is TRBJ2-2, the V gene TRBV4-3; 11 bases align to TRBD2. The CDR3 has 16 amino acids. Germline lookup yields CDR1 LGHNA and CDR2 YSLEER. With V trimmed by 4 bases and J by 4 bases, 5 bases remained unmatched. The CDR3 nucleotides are TGCGCCAGCAGCCCCTCGGGACTAGCGGCCACCGGGGAGCTGTTTTTT. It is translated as CASSPSGLAATGELFF.

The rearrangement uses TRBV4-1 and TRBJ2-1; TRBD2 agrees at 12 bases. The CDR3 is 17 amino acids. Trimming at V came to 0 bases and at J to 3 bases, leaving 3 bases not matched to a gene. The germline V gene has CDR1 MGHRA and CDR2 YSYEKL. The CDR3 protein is CASSQDLAGGIYNEQFF. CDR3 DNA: TGCGCCAGCAGCCAAGATCTAGCGGGGGGGATCTACAATGAGCAGTTCTTC.

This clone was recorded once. DNA for the CDR3: TGCGCCAGCAGCCAAGTGGGTATCCAGGGGGCTGGCGAGCAGTACTTC. Translation: CASSQVGIQGAGEQYF. The genes are TRBV4-1 and TRBJ2-7, with TRBD1 matching over 8 bases. The CDR3 covers 16 residues. Germline CDR1 and CDR2: MGHRA and YSYEKL. The trim removed 1 base at V and 6 bases at J, leaving 11 bases unmatched.

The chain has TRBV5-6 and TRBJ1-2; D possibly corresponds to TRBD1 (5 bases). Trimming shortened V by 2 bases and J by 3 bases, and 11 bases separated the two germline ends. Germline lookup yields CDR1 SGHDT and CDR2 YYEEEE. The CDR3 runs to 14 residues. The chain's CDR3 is CASSLSGTDYGYTF. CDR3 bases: TGTGCCAGCAGCTTATCCGGGACGGACTATGGCTACACCTTC.

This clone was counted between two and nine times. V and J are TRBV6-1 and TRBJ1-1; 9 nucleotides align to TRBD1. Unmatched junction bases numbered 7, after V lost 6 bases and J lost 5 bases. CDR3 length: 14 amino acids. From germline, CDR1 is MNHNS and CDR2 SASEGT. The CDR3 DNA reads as TGTGCCAGCAGGGATGGACAGGGGAGGACTGAAGCTTTCTTT. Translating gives CASRDGQGRTEAFF.

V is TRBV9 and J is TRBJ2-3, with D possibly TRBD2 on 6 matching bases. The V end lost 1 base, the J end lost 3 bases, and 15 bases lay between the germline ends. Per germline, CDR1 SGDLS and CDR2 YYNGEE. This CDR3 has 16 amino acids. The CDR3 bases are TGTGCCAGCAGCGTATGGGGGACGGCGGGGACAGATACGCAGTATTTT. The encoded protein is CASSVWGTAGTDTQYF.

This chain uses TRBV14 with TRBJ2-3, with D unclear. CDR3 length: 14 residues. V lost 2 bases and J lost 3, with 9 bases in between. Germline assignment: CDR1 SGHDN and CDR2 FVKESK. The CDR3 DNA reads TGTGCCAGCAGCCAAAATGGACCTACAGATACGCAGTATTTT. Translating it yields CASSQNGPTDTQYF.

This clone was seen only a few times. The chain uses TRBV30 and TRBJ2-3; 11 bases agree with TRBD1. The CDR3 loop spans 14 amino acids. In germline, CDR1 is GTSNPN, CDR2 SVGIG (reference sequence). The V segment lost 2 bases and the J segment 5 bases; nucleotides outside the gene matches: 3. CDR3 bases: TGTGCCTGGAGTACGGGACAGGGGGGAGATACGCAGTATTTT. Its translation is CAWSTGQGGDTQYF.

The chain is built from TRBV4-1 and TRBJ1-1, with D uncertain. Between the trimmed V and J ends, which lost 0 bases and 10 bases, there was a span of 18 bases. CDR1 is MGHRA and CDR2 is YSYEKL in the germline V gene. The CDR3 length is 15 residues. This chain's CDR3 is CASSQDPSRLFGAFF. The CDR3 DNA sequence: TGCGCCAGCAGCCAAGATCCGAGCAGGCTGTTCGGAGCTTTCTTT.

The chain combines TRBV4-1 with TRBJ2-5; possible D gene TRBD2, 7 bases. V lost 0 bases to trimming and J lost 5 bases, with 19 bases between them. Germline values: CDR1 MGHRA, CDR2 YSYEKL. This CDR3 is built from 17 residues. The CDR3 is CASSQDPLGGLVETQYF. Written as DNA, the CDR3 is TGCGCCAGCAGCCAAGATCCTCTCGGGGGGCTCGTCGAGACCCAGTACTTC.

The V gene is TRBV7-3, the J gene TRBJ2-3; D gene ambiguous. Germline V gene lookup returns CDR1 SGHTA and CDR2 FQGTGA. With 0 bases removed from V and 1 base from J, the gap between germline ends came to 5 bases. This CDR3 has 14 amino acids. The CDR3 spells CASSLTLGTDTQYF. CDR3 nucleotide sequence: TGTGCCAGCAGCTTAACGCTAGGCACAGATACGCAGTATTTT.

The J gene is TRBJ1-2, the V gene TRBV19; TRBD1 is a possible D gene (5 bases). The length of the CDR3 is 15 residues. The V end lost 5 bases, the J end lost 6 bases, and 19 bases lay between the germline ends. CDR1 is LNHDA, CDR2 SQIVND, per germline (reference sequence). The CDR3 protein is CASSSTQGGWHGYTF. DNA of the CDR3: TGTGCCAGTAGTTCTACCCAGGGTGGATGGCATGGCTACACCTTC.

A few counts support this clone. The CDR3 reads CASSPGTSGNTIYF. CDR3 sequence (DNA): TGTGCCAGCAGCCCCGGGACCTCTGGAAACACCATATATTTT. The chain uses TRBV7-9 and TRBJ1-3; tentative D call: TRBD1 (5 bases). CDR1 SEHNR and CDR2 FQNEAQ come from the germline V gene (reference sequence). Between the trimmed V and J ends, which lost 5 bases and 0 bases, there was a span of 8 bases. CDR3 length equals 14 residues.

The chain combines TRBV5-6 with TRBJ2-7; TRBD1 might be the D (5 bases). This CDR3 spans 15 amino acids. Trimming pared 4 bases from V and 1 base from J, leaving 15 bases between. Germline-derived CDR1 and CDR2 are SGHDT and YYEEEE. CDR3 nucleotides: TGTGCCAGCAGCCCCGGTAGGGGCCTTTCCTACGAGCAGTACTTC. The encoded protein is CASSPGRGLSYEQYF.

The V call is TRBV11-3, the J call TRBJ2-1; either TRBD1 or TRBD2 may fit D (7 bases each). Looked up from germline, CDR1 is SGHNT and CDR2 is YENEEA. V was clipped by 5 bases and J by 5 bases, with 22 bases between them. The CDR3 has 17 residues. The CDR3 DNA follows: TGTGCCAGCAGCCCTCACCCCGGGGAGGGGGCAAACAATGAGCAGTTCTTC. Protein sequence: CASSPHPGEGANNEQFF.

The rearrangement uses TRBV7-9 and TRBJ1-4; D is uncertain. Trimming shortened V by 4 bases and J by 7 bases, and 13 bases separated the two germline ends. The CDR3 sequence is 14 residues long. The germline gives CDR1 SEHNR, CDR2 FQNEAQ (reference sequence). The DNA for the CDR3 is TGTGCCAGCAGCTCAATTAGCGGTAGTGAAAAACTGTTTTTT. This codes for CASSSISGSEKLFF.

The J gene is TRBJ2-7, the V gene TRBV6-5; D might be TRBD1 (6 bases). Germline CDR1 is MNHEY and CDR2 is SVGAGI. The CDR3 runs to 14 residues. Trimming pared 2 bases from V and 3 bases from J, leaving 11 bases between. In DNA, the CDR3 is TGTGCCAGCAGTTACGGGTACAGGGACTACGAGCAGTACTTC. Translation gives CASSYGYRDYEQYF.

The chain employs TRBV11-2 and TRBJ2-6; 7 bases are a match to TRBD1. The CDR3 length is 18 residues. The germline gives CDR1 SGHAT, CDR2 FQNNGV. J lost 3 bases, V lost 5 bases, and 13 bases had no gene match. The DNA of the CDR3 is TGTGCCAGCAGCCACCCGGACAGGCTACGTGGTGGGGCCAACGTCCTGACTTTC. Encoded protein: CASSHPDRLRGGANVLTF.

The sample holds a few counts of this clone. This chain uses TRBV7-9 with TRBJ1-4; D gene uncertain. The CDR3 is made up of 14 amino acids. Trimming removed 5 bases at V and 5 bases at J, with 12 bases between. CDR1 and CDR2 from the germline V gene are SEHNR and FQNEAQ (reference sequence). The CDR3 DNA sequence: TGTGCCAGCAGCCTCGGGCCCCACAATGAAAAACTGTTTTTT. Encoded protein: CASSLGPHNEKLFF.

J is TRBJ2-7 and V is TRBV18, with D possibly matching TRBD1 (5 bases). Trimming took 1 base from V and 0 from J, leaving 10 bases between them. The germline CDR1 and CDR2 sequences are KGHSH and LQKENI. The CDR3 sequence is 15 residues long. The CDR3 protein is CASSPLRGNSYEQYF. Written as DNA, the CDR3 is TGTGCCAGCTCACCACTAAGGGGTAACTCCTACGAGCAGTACTTC.